Listed here is a single T cell receptor (beta chain). In the authors' workflow: Amplification with reference gene primers provided the estimates of nucleated cell counts. Data came from immunoSEQ multiplex PCR; TCRdb stores just in-frame clones and leaves some out. For V, J and clone size, that table is used; D and trimming come from the DNA. The sample contains 55,000 or so clones, around 87% of which appear only once. These data originate in a study of blood T cell repertoires in COVID-19. Study information: Whether acute or convalescent, the COVID-19 samples came from the United States, Italy and Spain. T cells, B-cell-depleted T cells, or PBMCs supplied cDNA or gDNA.

This CDR3 contains 13 residues. Germline V lookup: CDR1 LNHNV, CDR2 YYDKDF (reference sequence). V shed 11 bases and J shed 0 bases, with 10 bases lying between them. What was sequenced was peripheral blood. The TCR comes from a man in his 60s with active or convalescent COVID-19. The chain links TRBV15 to TRBJ2-2; no definite D call. The CDR3 protein is CAVSAANTGELFF. The CDR3 DNA reads TGTGCCGTGAGCGCAGCGAACACCGGGGAGCTGTTTTTT.